The rows below give T cell receptor beta chains drawn from one sample of a study of resident and recirculating memory T cells in vitiligo. Produced via immunoSEQ multiplex PCR; TCRdb's table is partial and in-frame only. This sample has 72,000 or so clones; 92% occur once, and the top ten carry 4% to 5.5%. Sequenced input: blood. These receptor sequences come from a male donor with vitiligo. The CDR3 runs from the conserved cysteine through the conserved F or W. A D gene is named only where the DNA matches it firmly. Expanded clones get a size class; other rows say once, few or many, or leave the size out.

d_call cdr3_length clone_size j_call v_call cdr3_aa cdr3_nt
. 15 . TRBJ2-4 TRBV7-9 CASSSLGGNENIQYF TGTGCCAGCAGCTCCTTGGGCGGGAACGAAAACATTCAGTACTTC
. 14 . TRBJ1-3 TRBV28 CASSPPGGRDTIYF TGTGCCAGCAGCCCCCCGGGGGGGAGGGACACCATATATTTT
. 12 . TRBJ1-1 TRBV6-1 CASQAYGTEAFF TGTGCCAGCCAAGCGTACGGGACTGAAGCTTTCTTT
TRBD1 15 . TRBJ2-7 TRBV9 CASSDQDRGPHEQYF TGTGCCAGCAGCGACCAGGACAGGGGGCCCCACGAGCAGTACTTC
. 12 once TRBJ1-2 TRBV5-4 CASSPVGGGYTF TGTGCCAGCAGCCCGGTGGGGGGTGGCTACACCTTC
. 15 . TRBJ2-4 TRBV11-3 CASSLGQERINIQYF TGTGCCAGCAGCTTAGGCCAGGAAAGGATCAACATTCAGTACTTC
TRBD1 16 . TRBJ2-7 TRBV28 CASSLLQGTGRSEQYF TGTGCCAGCAGTTTATTGCAGGGGACAGGGAGGAGCGAGCAGTACTTC
. 16 . TRBJ2-6 TRBV4-2 CASSHGGSQGANVLTF TGTGCCAGCAGCCACGGGGGTTCCCAGGGGGCCAACGTCCTGACTTTC
. 16 . TRBJ1-4 TRBV28 CASALFLQGRGEKLFF TGTGCCAGCGCGCTATTCCTCCAGGGCCGTGGGGAAAAACTGTTTTTT
TRBD2 16 . TRBJ2-1 TRBV18 CASSPETSGRFNEQFF TGTGCCAGCTCACCGGAGACTAGCGGGAGATTCAATGAGCAGTTCTTC
TRBD2 16 . TRBJ2-7 TRBV6-5 CASSYSGAGIAYEQYF TGTGCCAGCAGTTACTCAGGAGCGGGAATCGCCTACGAGCAGTACTTC
. 14 few TRBJ2-7 TRBV27 CATHDGKRFYEQYF TGTGCCACCCATGACGGGAAAAGGTTCTACGAGCAGTACTTC
TRBD1 15 once TRBJ2-7 TRBV15 CATSRRRQGLYEQYF TGTGCCACCAGCAGACGGCGACAGGGTTTGTACGAGCAGTACTTC
. 14 . TRBJ2-1 TRBV7-2 CASRPGTAINEQFF TGTGCCAGCAGACCAGGAACGGCTATCAATGAGCAGTTCTTC
TRBD2 17 . TRBJ2-4 TRBV2 CASSEHTWTSGKNIQYF TGTGCCAGCAGTGAACACACATGGACTAGCGGCAAAAACATTCAGTACTTC
TRBD2 15 . TRBJ2-3 TRBV6-4 CASSDASGGADTQYF TGTGCCAGCAGTGATGCTAGCGGTGGGGCAGATACGCAGTATTTT
. 14 . TRBJ2-1 TRBV6-1 CASSEGTVYNEQFF TGTGCCAGCAGTGAAGGGACAGTCTACAATGAGCAGTTCTTC
TRBD1 17 . TRBJ1-2 TRBV27 CASSLFGTGRTNYGYTF TGTGCCAGCAGTTTATTCGGGACAGGGAGGACTAACTATGGCTACACCTTC
. 14 . TRBJ1-1 TRBV15 CATSRGLFGVEAFF TGTGCCACCAGCAGAGGTTTATTTGGAGTTGAAGCTTTCTTT
. 13 . TRBJ2-5 TRBV5-4 CASSLKGAETQYF TGTGCCAGCAGCTTAAAAGGGGCAGAGACCCAGTACTTC
. 18 . TRBJ2-1 TRBV13 CASSLGAQLASSYNEQFF TGTGCCAGCAGCTTAGGCGCTCAGTTGGCTAGCTCCTACAATGAGCAGTTCTTC
. 14 few TRBJ1-5 TRBV5-5 CASSPDGGNQPQHF TGTGCCAGCAGCCCGGACGGCGGGAATCAGCCCCAGCATTTT
. 14 . TRBJ2-1 TRBV6-5 CASSYIRTGNEQFF TGTGCCAGCAGTTACATTAGAACGGGGAATGAGCAGTTCTTC
. 18 . TRBJ2-5 TRBV28 CASSLWTVRGKGQETQYF TGTGCCAGCAGTTTATGGACAGTAAGGGGGAAGGGACAAGAGACCCAGTACTTC
. 11 once TRBJ1-1 TRBV7-9 CASSPRVWAFF TGTGCCAGCAGCCCCAGGGTTTGGGCTTTCTTT
TRBD1 14 . TRBJ1-1 TRBV10-3 CAIKTGRGNTEAFF TGTGCCATCAAGACAGGGCGAGGGAACACTGAAGCTTTCTTT
. 15 . TRBJ2-1 TRBV5-4 CASSLGGTALNEQFF TGTGCCAGCAGCTTGGGCGGGACCGCTTTGAATGAGCAGTTCTTC
. 12 . TRBJ2-7 TRBV2 CASSEGQIEQYF TGTGCCAGCAGTGAAGGTCAGATCGAGCAGTACTTC
TRBD2 19 once TRBJ2-1 TRBV9 CASSVPGLAPLGAYNEQFF TGTGCCAGCAGCGTTCCGGGACTAGCGCCCCTTGGCGCCTACAATGAGCAGTTCTTC
TRBD1 15 . TRBJ1-1 TRBV18 CASSTRTGGDTEAFF TGTGCCAGCTCAACACGGACAGGGGGGGACACTGAAGCTTTCTTT
TRBD1 16 . TRBJ1-5 TRBV28 CASSPTTGGGLRPQHF TGTGCCAGCAGTCCGACGACAGGGGGGGGTTTACGGCCCCAGCATTTT
. 12 . TRBJ2-7 TRBV4-2 CASSQEGREQYF TGTGCCAGCAGCCAAGAAGGCAGGGAGCAGTACTTC
. 15 . TRBJ2-5 TRBV4-1 CASSQGGQGGETQYF TGCGCCAGCAGCCAAGGGGGGCAGGGTGGGGAGACCCAGTACTTC
. 15 . TRBJ2-3 TRBV5-5 CASSLGARVADTQYF TGTGCCAGCAGCTTGGGGGCGAGGGTGGCAGATACGCAGTATTTT
. 15 . TRBJ1-3 TRBV4-1 CASSRVPGSGNTIYF TGCGCCAGCAGCCGCGTTCCGGGCTCTGGAAACACCATATATTTT
. 13 . TRBJ1-4 TRBV28 CASTGGAGEKLFF TGTGCCAGCACGGGGGGGGCGGGTGAAAAACTGTTTTTT
. 15 . TRBJ1-1 TRBV9 CASSAWGQPNTEAFF TGTGCCAGCAGCGCATGGGGGCAGCCGAACACTGAAGCTTTCTTT
TRBD1 13 . TRBJ2-5 TRBV7-6 CASSGQGRQTQYF TGTGCCAGCAGCGGACAGGGGAGGCAGACCCAGTACTTC
. 14 . TRBJ1-2 TRBV28 CASRTQGALYGYTF TGTGCCAGCAGAACACAGGGAGCTCTCTATGGCTACACCTTC
. 14 . TRBJ2-7 TRBV7-3 CASSLQGGAYEQYF TGTGCCAGCAGCTTACAGGGTGGGGCCTACGAGCAGTACTTC
TRBD1 15 . TRBJ1-5 TRBV28 CASSDRGSGNQPQHF TGTGCCAGCAGCGACAGGGGTTCTGGCAATCAGCCCCAGCATTTT
TRBD1 14 . TRBJ2-7 TRBV5-1 CASSQGQGAYEQYF TGCGCCAGCAGCCAGGGACAGGGGGCCTACGAGCAGTACTTC
. 16 . TRBJ1-2 TRBV23-1 CASSQFGRPGTYGYTF TGCGCCAGCAGTCAATTCGGGAGGCCAGGGACATATGGCTACACCTTC
. 16 . TRBJ1-1 TRBV5-1 CASQYKTGLMNTEAFF TGCGCCAGCCAATATAAGACAGGCCTAATGAACACTGAAGCTTTCTTT
. 16 . TRBJ2-7 TRBV6-6 CASSSRAQRTIYEQYF TGTGCCAGCAGTTCGCGGGCCCAGCGGACTATCTACGAGCAGTACTTC
. 14 . TRBJ2-3 TRBV9 CASSVLESWDTQYF TGTGCCAGCAGCGTTCTAGAGTCTTGGGATACGCAGTATTTT
. 12 . TRBJ1-2 TRBV28 CASSARGYGYTF TGTGCCAGCAGCGCTAGAGGCTATGGCTACACCTTC
. 16 . TRBJ1-3 TRBV9 CASSISGVSAGNTIYF TGTGCCAGCAGCATTTCAGGGGTTAGCGCTGGAAACACCATATATTTT
TRBD1 13 . TRBJ1-4 TRBV4-1 CASSQVGQAELFF TGCGCCAGCAGCCAAGTAGGACAGGCAGAACTGTTTTTT
TRBD2 19 . TRBJ2-5 TRBV4-1 CASSHRSFGAGGPGETQYF TGCGCCAGCAGCCACAGGAGCTTTGGGGCGGGAGGGCCAGGAGAGACCCAGTACTTC
TRBD1 17 . TRBJ1-1 TRBV7-2 CASSRTAGTGLNTEAFF TGTGCCAGCAGCAGAACAGCCGGGACAGGACTGAACACTGAAGCTTTCTTT
TRBD2 14 few TRBJ2-5 TRBV7-7 CASSLGLAGETQYF TGTGCCAGCAGCTTAGGACTAGCGGGAGAGACCCAGTACTTC
TRBD2 15 . TRBJ2-7 TRBV6-1 CASGGDGGSSYEQYF TGTGCCAGCGGGGGGGACGGCGGAAGCTCCTACGAGCAGTACTTC
. 14 . TRBJ2-7 TRBV5-6 CASRNQPGDYEQYF TGTGCCAGCAGGAACCAACCGGGGGACTACGAGCAGTACTTC
. 13 . TRBJ1-1 TRBV27 CASSYRYRSEAFF TGTGCCAGCAGTTATAGGTACAGATCTGAAGCTTTCTTT